These 8 T cell receptor beta chains came from one sample sequenced in a study. TCRdb ran MiXCR on the RT-PCR reads and lists one entry per CDR3 protein. The sample lists hundreds of thousands of distinct CDR3 sequences, 13% to 15% seen once, with 3.6% in the top ten. Specimen: memory CD4+ T cells from blood. All receptors derive from a female donor in good health, serving as a healthy control.

This clonotype was counted between two and nine times. The gene calls are TRBV3-1 and TRBJ1-2; TRBD1 agrees at 7 bases. The CDR3 runs to 13 residues. CDR1 is LGHDT, CDR2 YNNKEL, per germline (reference sequence). The V and J ends lost 10 bases and 3 bases, in that order; junction bases with no gene match: 8. The CDR3 here is CATSIGGDYGYTF. Written as DNA, the CDR3 is TGTGCCACGAGCATAGGGGGCGACTATGGCTACACCTTC.

This clonotype was detected a few times. The V gene is TRBV18, the J gene TRBJ2-1, with D hard to call. This CDR3 has 12 residues. Trimming shortened V by 2 bases and J by 8 bases, and 7 bases separated the two germline ends. CDR1 KGHSH and CDR2 LQKENI come from the germline V gene. CDR3: CASSPDTDEQFF. DNA for the CDR3: TGTGCCAGCTCACCAGACACGGATGAGCAGTTCTTC.

The chain recombines TRBV12-3 or TRBV12-4 with TRBJ2-5, with 7 bases that match TRBD1. Trimming at V came to 6 bases and at J to 4 bases, leaving 8 bases not matched to a gene. This CDR3 region has 14 residues. The CDR3 nucleotides read TGTGCCAGCAGCCCACAGGGGCGATTAGAGACCCAGTACTTC. It specifies CASSPQGRLETQYF.

This clonotype was counted only a few times. The chain carries TRBV5-1 and TRBJ2-1; 9 bases are a match to TRBD2. The CDR3 runs 16 residues. After removal of 5 bases from V and 2 bases from J, the junction contained 8 bases not matched to a gene. Germline V gives CDR1 SGHRS, CDR2 YFSETQ. For the CDR3, the DNA is TGCGCCAGCAGAGCCGGGGGCGGGGGGGCCTACAATGAGCAGTTCTTC. Translating gives CASRAGGGGAYNEQFF. The full variable domain, its missing parts supplied by reference TRBV5-1 and TRBJ2-1, is KAGVTQTPRYLIKTRGQQVTLSCSPISGHRSVSWYQQTPGQGLQFLFEYFSETQRNKGNFPGRFSGRQFSNSRSEMNVSTLELGDSALYLCASRAGGGGAYNEQFFGPGTRLTVL.

In its sample, this clonotype was seen a few times. V is TRBV6-1 and J is TRBJ2-3, with a tentative D call TRBD2 (6 bases). This CDR3 spans 13 amino acids. V lost 4 bases to trimming and J lost 5 bases, with 10 bases between them. Germline-derived CDR1 and CDR2 are MNHNS and SASEGT. The CDR3: CASSVEGVDTQYF. The CDR3 DNA reads as TGTGCCAGCAGTGTGGAGGGAGTAGATACGCAGTATTTT.

The V and J genes are TRBV11-2 and TRBJ2-5; D gene unclear. The CDR3 is 12 residues long. V dropped 5 bases and J dropped 4 bases, with 8 bases sitting between them. Germline V gene lookup returns CDR1 SGHAT and CDR2 FQNNGV. CDR3 amino acids: CASSHLIETQYF. CDR3 DNA: TGTGCCAGCAGCCACCTCATAGAGACCCAGTACTTC.

The chain carries TRBV7-3 and TRBJ2-5, with 14 bases matching TRBD2. The CDR3 length is 19 residues. The germline V gene has CDR1 SGHTA and CDR2 FQGTGA. The ends lost 1 base at V and 1 base at J; junction bases unmatched: 8. CDR3 amino acids: CASSLRPTGTSGSQETQYF. DNA for the CDR3: TGTGCCAGCAGCTTAAGGCCTACCGGGACTAGCGGGAGCCAAGAGACCCAGTACTTC.

The chain combines TRBV9 with TRBJ2-3, with unresolved D. The CDR3 length is 12 residues. The germline V and J ends were trimmed by 0 bases and 5 bases, with 4 bases remaining between them. CDR1 and CDR2 from the germline V gene are SGDLS and YYNGEE. The CDR3 DNA reads as TGTGCCAGCAGCGTAGATGAAGATACGCAGTATTTT. Residues: CASSVDEDTQYF. The full variable domain, its missing parts supplied by reference TRBV9 and TRBJ2-3, is DSGVTQTPKHLITATGQRVTLRCSPRSGDLSVYWYQQSLDQGLQFLIQYYNGEERAKGNILERFSAQQFPDLHSELNLSSLELGDSALYFCASSVDEDTQYFGPGTRLTVL.